The 31 T cell receptor beta chains below all came from one sample that was sequenced in a study of cytomegalovirus exposure and HLA in healthy donors (dated by TCRdb to between 2016 and 2019). Library creation used the immunoSEQ multiplex PCR assay. For the multiplex PCR, a mixture combining 60 forward primers for TCR Vbeta segments and 13 reverse primers for TCR Jbeta segments was used. TCRdb took over this immuneACCESS table, retaining in-frame rearrangements with V and J assigned. Such tables are incomplete; in checked studies, under half of the missing clones stem from an unresolved V gene, and the remainder is unexplained. The sample yields fewer than 100,000 clones; approximately 81% were counted once. About 4% of the sample is in the top ten clones. Sequencing was carried out using PBMCs. The receptors shown here come from a woman in her thirties or forties in good health and CMV-seropositive.

V gene TRBV10-3 combines with J gene TRBJ2-2, with D tentatively TRBD2 (6 bases). Trimming took 10 bases from V and 4 from J, leaving 16 bases between them. The CDR3 spans 14 residues. The germline CDR1 and CDR2 sequences are ENHRY and SYGVKD. The CDR3, as DNA: TGTGCCACGGAGGAGGGCGAGGGCACCGGGGAGCTGTTTTTT. Its translation is CATEEGEGTGELFF.

This rearrangement joins TRBV5-1 to TRBJ2-5, with 10 bases aligning to TRBD2. The end of the DNA fits TRBJ2-7 better, so the J call may be wrong. The CDR3 is 16 residues long. Germline assignment: CDR1 SGHRS and CDR2 YFSETQ. CDR3 in DNA: TGCGCCAGCAGCTCCCACAGGACTAGCGGATCCTACGAGCAGTACTTC. Translation: CASSSHRTSGSYEQYF.

The chain links TRBV4-2 to TRBJ2-7, with D possibly matching TRBD2 (5 bases). The germline V gene encodes CDR1 LGHNA and CDR2 YNFKEQ. The CDR3 runs 15 residues. V was shortened by 1 base and J by 3 bases, with 13 bases between the two germline ends. CDR3 coding DNA: TGTGCCAGCAGCCAAGGGCGGGTACCCGTCTACGAGCAGTACTTC. It translates to CASSQGRVPVYEQYF.

This clone has just one count. The chain is built from TRBV12-5 and TRBJ2-5; TRBD2 matches at 8 bases. The CDR3 has 15 amino acids. Looked up from germline, CDR1 is LGHNT and CDR2 is FRNRAP. J was trimmed by 5 bases and V by 2 bases; bases with no gene match: 7. The DNA for the CDR3 is TGTGCTAGTGGTTTGACCGGAGCGGGAGAGGAGACCCAGTACTTC. Protein sequence: CASGLTGAGEETQYF.

This clone was recorded once. J is TRBJ2-1 and V is TRBV29-1, with TRBD2 matching 11 bases. V dropped 5 bases and J dropped 10; count of bases not matched to a gene: 10. This CDR3 is built from 14 residues. CDR1 is SQVTM and CDR2 is ANQGSEA in the germline V gene. The CDR3 loop reads CSVTSGRGMSEQFF. The DNA for the CDR3 is TGCAGCGTTACTAGCGGGAGAGGAATGAGCGAGCAGTTCTTC.

The gene calls are TRBV5-6 and TRBJ2-2; 9 bases are shared with TRBD2. Germline V CDR1 and CDR2: SGHDT, YYEEEE. The CDR3 has 16 amino acids. Unmatched junction bases numbered 9, after V lost 4 bases and J lost 5 bases. This chain's CDR3 is CASSTVVSGRTGELFF. The CDR3 nucleotides are TGTGCCAGCAGCACCGTGGTGAGCGGGAGGACCGGGGAGCTGTTTTTT. The full variable domain, its missing parts supplied by reference TRBV5-6 and TRBJ2-2, is DAGVTQSPTHLIKTRGQQVTLRCSPKSGHDTVSWYQQALGQGPQFIFQYYEEEERQRGNFPDRFSGHQFPNYSSELNVNALLLGDSALYLCASSTVVSGRTGELFFGEGSRLTVL.

This clone was found once. This chain uses TRBV7-8 with TRBJ2-1; 7 nucleotides agree with TRBD2. V was clipped by 3 bases and J by 1 base; unmatched bases: 3. The CDR3 is 15 residues long. Germline V lookup: CDR1 SGHVS, CDR2 FQNEAQ. CDR3 residues: CASSFLADSYNEQFF. Written as DNA, the CDR3 is TGTGCCAGCAGCTTTCTAGCGGATTCCTACAATGAGCAGTTCTTC.

Only one count was recorded for this clone. The chain recombines TRBV10-3 with TRBJ2-7; TRBD2 is a possible D gene (5 bases). The germline V and J ends were trimmed by 1 base and 2 bases, with 6 bases remaining between them. The germline V gene encodes CDR1 ENHRY and CDR2 SYGVKD. The CDR3 is 13 amino acids. The CDR3 bases are TGTGCCATCAGTGAGTGGGGAGCCTACGAGCAGTACTTC. Protein sequence: CAISEWGAYEQYF.

The V and J genes are TRBV28 and TRBJ2-7; 8 positions match TRBD2. The CDR3 spans 15 residues. The V gene end was trimmed by 5 bases and the J gene end by 3 bases; junction bases not matched to a gene: 9. CDR1 MDHEN and CDR2 SYDVKM come from the germline V gene. The CDR3 spells CASSPPGGGSYEQYF. In nucleotides, the CDR3 is TGTGCCAGCAGTCCACCCGGGGGGGGAAGCTACGAGCAGTACTTC.

J is TRBJ1-1 and V is TRBV30, with a tentative D call TRBD1 (5 bases). The CDR3 totals 13 residues. Germline V gene sequence: CDR1 GTSNPN, CDR2 SVGIG (reference sequence). Trimming left V 4 bases short and J 4 bases short, with 13 bases between. CDR3 sequence reads: CAWTPGRGTEAFF. DNA of the CDR3: TGTGCCTGGACCCCCGGGAGGGGCACTGAAGCTTTCTTT.

The V and J genes are TRBV6-4 and TRBJ2-2; 8 bases are a match to TRBD1. The ends lost 7 bases at V and 3 bases at J; junction bases unmatched: 4. The CDR3 spans 14 residues. The germline V gene has CDR1 MRHNA and CDR2 SNTAGT. The CDR3, as DNA: TGTGCCAGCAAACAGGGGGTAGACACCGGGGAGCTGTTTTTT. This codes for CASKQGVDTGELFF.

V gene TRBV5-5 combines with J gene TRBJ2-7; D call uncertain. Germline CDR1 SGHKS, CDR2 YYEKEE (reference sequence). The ends were cut back, 1 base at V and 1 base at J, with 12 bases in the middle. This CDR3 region has 15 residues. CDR3 in DNA: TGTGCCAGCAGCTTGACTGTTATCGCTTCCTACGAGCAGTACTTC. This encodes CASSLTVIASYEQYF.

This clone appeared a single time. This chain uses TRBV19 with TRBJ2-7; D unclear. Trimming took off 4 bases at V and 7 bases at J, with 17 bases between the two ends. The CDR3 runs to 14 residues. The germline V gene has CDR1 LNHDA and CDR2 SQIVND (reference sequence). The CDR3 region has the DNA TGTGCCAGTAGTACCACCGGGTCGGCCGAAGAGCAGTACTTC. Amino acid sequence: CASSTTGSAEEQYF.

This chain connects TRBV6-1 to TRBJ2-5; D unclear. The CDR3 contains 15 residues. Trimming took off 3 bases at V and 1 base at J, with 12 bases between the two ends. Germline values: CDR1 MNHNS, CDR2 SASEGT. In DNA, the CDR3 is TGTGCCAGCAGTGATAGACACGCTCGCCAAGAGACCCAGTACTTC. Its protein is CASSDRHARQETQYF.

The chain has TRBV19 and TRBJ1-2; 9 positions agree with TRBD1. CDR1 and CDR2 (germline): LNHDA, SQIVND (reference sequence). Trimming cost V 3 bases and J 7 bases; bases outside gene matches: 12. This CDR3 is 16 amino acids long. CDR3 sequence: CASSMSGQGSGGGYTF. CDR3 nucleotide sequence: TGTGCCAGTAGTATGTCGGGACAGGGCTCCGGTGGTGGCTACACCTTC.

V usage is TRBV5-6 and J usage is TRBJ2-5; possible D gene TRBD1, 5 bases. The CDR3 totals 14 residues. Germline CDR1 is SGHDT and CDR2 is YYEEEE. V shed 3 bases and J shed 4 bases, with 13 bases lying between them. CDR3 amino acids: CASSSGHLGETQYF. In DNA form, the CDR3 reads TGTGCCAGCAGCTCCGGACACCTAGGAGAGACCCAGTACTTC.

The genes are TRBV5-1 and TRBJ2-5; 9 bases are a match to TRBD1. The better agreement between TRBJ2-7 and the DNA end casts doubt on the J call. The CDR3 spans 15 residues. The germline CDR1 and CDR2 sequences are SGHRS and YFSETQ. This CDR3 is CASSTSGTGNYEQYF. In DNA form, the CDR3 reads TGCGCCAGCAGCACCTCCGGGACAGGGAACTACGAGCAGTACTTC.

The J gene is TRBJ2-1, the V gene TRBV6-6; 8 positions match TRBD2. V lost 6 bases, J lost 4 bases, and 8 bases stayed unmatched. Per the germline V gene, CDR1 is MNHNY and CDR2 is SVGAGI (reference sequence). This CDR3 has 15 residues. The CDR3 DNA reads as TGTGCCAGCAGCCGGGGGGGGGAGGGTTACAATGAGCAGTTCTTC. Its translation is CASSRGGEGYNEQFF.

The chain employs TRBV6-1 and TRBJ2-7; possible D gene TRBD1, 6 bases. Trimming cost V 3 bases and J 4 bases, with 10 bases left between them. CDR3 length: 13 amino acids. The germline V gene encodes CDR1 MNHNS and CDR2 SASEGT. CDR3: CASSDGQSYEQYF. CDR3 in DNA: TGTGCCAGCAGTGATGGACAGTCTTACGAGCAGTACTTC.

The rearrangement links TRBV29-1 to TRBJ2-1; no definite D call. Germline V gives CDR1 SQVTM, CDR2 ANQGSEA. There are 13 residues in the CDR3. Trimming stripped 1 base from V and 6 bases from J, with 10 bases between. Here the CDR3 DNA reads TGCAGCGTTGAAGCGGTCTTTCTCAATGAGCAGTTCTTC. Protein sequence: CSVEAVFLNEQFF.

This clone has more than one count but fewer than ten. The chain links TRBV5-6 to TRBJ2-5, with no clear D. V dropped 0 bases and J dropped 1 base, with 7 bases sitting between them. CDR3 length: 14 amino acids. Germline CDR1 reads SGHDT; CDR2 reads YYEEEE. CDR3 DNA sequence: TGTGCCAGCAGCTTGGGCCTACCCCAAGAGACCCAGTACTTC. It codes for CASSLGLPQETQYF.

The chain employs TRBV29-1 and TRBJ1-2; TRBD1 aligns across 11 bases. This CDR3 has 13 amino acids. Trimming at V came to 7 bases and at J to 4 bases, leaving 5 bases not matched to a gene. Germline-derived CDR1 and CDR2 are SQVTM and ANQGSEA. The CDR3 coding sequence is TGCAGCGCCGGGACAGGGGGGTTCTATGGCTACACCTTC. Translating gives CSAGTGGFYGYTF.

This clone has only one observation. The J gene is TRBJ1-1, the V gene TRBV18; the match to TRBD1 covers 10 bases. CDR1 is KGHSH and CDR2 is LQKENI in the germline V gene. The V gene end was trimmed by 5 bases and the J gene end by 3 bases; junction bases not matched to a gene: 6. This CDR3 is 15 amino acids long. CDR3 sequence: CASSTRQGAYTEAFF. CDR3 coding DNA: TGTGCCAGCTCAACCCGACAGGGGGCGTACACTGAAGCTTTCTTT.

This chain uses TRBV6-5 with TRBJ2-7; TRBD1 matches at 10 bases. The V gene end was trimmed by 2 bases and the J gene end by 4 bases; junction bases not matched to a gene: 5. This CDR3 spans 15 amino acids. Per the germline V gene, CDR1 is MNHEY and CDR2 is SVGAGI. CDR3 bases: TGTGCCAGCAGTTACCTTCCGGGACAGGGGTACGAGCAGTACTTC. Residues: CASSYLPGQGYEQYF.

V and J are TRBV28 and TRBJ1-1; 8 bases match TRBD1. Germline lookup yields CDR1 MDHEN and CDR2 SYDVKM. This CDR3 contains 14 residues. The trim removed 7 bases at V and 7 bases at J, leaving 11 bases unmatched. CDR3 sequence (DNA): TGTGCCAGCACCCAGGGGGCCCGTGGGGGTGAAGCTTTCTTT. The encoded protein is CASTQGARGGEAFF.

V and J are TRBV27 and TRBJ2-7, with 10 bases that match TRBD1. V was clipped by 8 bases and J by 4 bases; unmatched bases: 2. Germline V CDR1 and CDR2: MNHEY, SMNVEV (reference sequence). This CDR3 has 12 amino acids. Written as DNA, the CDR3 is TGTGCCAGCGGACAGGGGGTTTACGAGCAGTACTTC. Translated: CASGQGVYEQYF.

This clone was picked up a small number of times. V usage is TRBV7-8 and J usage is TRBJ2-1; TRBD2 matches 12 bases. The junction had 10 bases not matched to a gene; V was cut back by 4 bases and J by 3 bases. Germline V lookup: CDR1 SGHVS, CDR2 FQNEAQ. This CDR3 has 18 amino acids. Here the CDR3 DNA reads TGTGCCAGCAGCTCCCGAGAACAACTAGCGGGAGGCTACAATGAGCAGTTCTTC. As protein: CASSSREQLAGGYNEQFF.

J is TRBJ2-7 and V is TRBV15; TRBD2 matches 7 bases. Germline V gene lookup returns CDR1 LNHNV and CDR2 YYDKDF (reference sequence). With 0 bases clipped from V and 5 bases from J, the junction kept 7 bases outside the gene matches. The CDR3 is 15 amino acids. The CDR3: CATSRDMGSGNEQYF. CDR3 coding DNA: TGTGCCACCAGCAGAGATATGGGAAGCGGGAACGAGCAGTACTTC.

The chain recombines TRBV6-5 with TRBJ2-7; 7 positions match TRBD1. V lost 0 bases to trimming and J lost 4 bases; unmatched junction nucleotides: 6. CDR3 length: 15 residues. CDR1 MNHEY and CDR2 SVGAGI come from the germline V gene. The CDR3 loop reads CASSYSLGQNYEQYF. The CDR3 DNA sequence: TGTGCCAGCAGTTACTCTCTGGGACAGAATTACGAGCAGTACTTC.

The V and J genes are TRBV11-2 and TRBJ2-1, with 8 bases lining up with TRBD2. Germline trimming cut 0 bases from V and 0 bases from J; bases unmatched to any gene: 4. This CDR3 comprises 17 residues. Germline assignment: CDR1 SGHAT and CDR2 FQNNGV. Here the CDR3 reads CASSLDQSGSSYNEQFF. CDR3 DNA sequence: TGTGCCAGCAGCTTAGATCAAAGCGGGAGCTCCTACAATGAGCAGTTCTTC.

The V and J genes are TRBV5-1 and TRBJ2-1; 7 bases match TRBD1. Per the germline V gene, CDR1 is SGHRS and CDR2 is YFSETQ. Trimming cost V 4 bases and J 4 bases; bases outside gene matches: 5. This CDR3 has 14 amino acids. The chain's CDR3 is CASSTDRNYNEQFF. The CDR3 DNA is TGCGCCAGCAGCACGGACAGGAATTACAATGAGCAGTTCTTC.